The present T cell receptor beta chain was sequenced within a study of spatial heterogeneity in lung cancer. Study-wide background: The donors comprised 60 to 80 untreated early-stage non-small cell lung cancer patients. A consistent excess of beta-chain over alpha-chain sequences was detected. Mean representation of each unique TCR and UMI combination in the raw reads exceeded 8.5 occurrences. Sequenced follow-up PBMC samples came a median of roughly 2 years after resection, where available.

TCRdb recomputed calls from the 5' RACE reads with MiXCR, one row per CDR3 protein. The sample lists approximately 93,000 distinct CDR3 sequences; approximately 20% were seen once. There are a few counts of this clonotype. CDR3 length: 14 residues. Germline values: CDR1 SGDLS, CDR2 YYNGEE. V gave up 0 bases and J gave up 6 bases, with 10 bases separating them. Time point defined: blood at routine non-recurrence follow-up after resection. The sequences come from PBMCs, collected at follow-up. The TCR originated in a male donor with early-stage non-small cell lung cancer. The chain combines TRBV9 with TRBJ2-1, with a tentative D call TRBD1 (5 bases). CDR3 protein: CASSVGGRVNEQFF. The DNA for the CDR3 is TGTGCCAGCAGCGTAGGGGGCAGAGTCAATGAGCAGTTCTTC.